This T cell receptor (beta chain) was documented in a study of blood T cell repertoires in COVID-19. As for the study in general: Specimens from acute and convalescent COVID-19 originated in the United States, Italy and Spain. The cDNA or gDNA used as material had been derived from T cells, B-cell-depleted T cells, or PBMCs.

How the authors handled the data: Amplification with reference gene primers provided the estimates of nucleated cell counts. Sequencing was performed with immunoSEQ multiplex PCR; in TCRdb, only in-frame clones are kept and a portion is missing. Clone size and V and J calls were adopted from that table, with D and trimming inferred from the DNA. The sample shows about 110,000 clones, more than 70% of them seen only once. CDR3 length: 15 amino acids. Germline V gene lookup returns CDR1 SGHVS and CDR2 FQNEAQ. The V end lost 1 base, the J end lost 2 bases, and 12 bases lay between the germline ends. The genes are TRBV7-8 and TRBJ2-7; no firm D call. The sample taken for sequencing was peripheral blood. The clonotype was recovered from a human donor in a cohort sampled during active COVID-19. CDR3 loop: CASSLGPLPTYEQYV. The CDR3 DNA reads TGTGCCAGCAGCTTAGGCCCCCTACCTACCTACGAGCAGTACGTC.